This T cell receptor (beta chain) is drawn from a study of graft-versus-host responses after intestinal transplantation. The wider study: Each recipient received a multivisceral, liver-intestinal, or isolated intestinal graft. Induction with anti-thymocyte globulin, then tacrolimus and steroids for 2 to 3 years, was given to all recipients.

About this clone itself: Its antigen is not identified.

Findings of the study overall: Researchers found peak circulating GvH clone levels linked to early post-transplant HvG declines. GvH clones turned up in recipient marrow; some had shown up first in ileum or blood.

Trimming shortened V by 3 bases and J by 2 bases, and 21 bases separated the two germline ends. This CDR3 comprises 18 residues. Germline CDR1 reads WNHNN; CDR2 reads SYGVQD (reference sequence). TCRdb's table, derived via immunoSEQ multiplex PCR, lists solely in-frame clones and lacks some. The sample carries some 39,000 clones, about 90% recorded once. This receptor was obtained from a human patient who received an intestinal transplant, so some T cells may come from the graft donor. This chain connects TRBV10-1 to TRBJ2-3; tentative D call: TRBD2 (5 bases). The material sequenced was PBMCs, taken approximately 270 days after transplant. As DNA, the CDR3 is TGCGCCAGCAGTGACGGGGTAAAGGACCTCTGGGACACAGATACGCAGTATTTT. Residues: CASSDGVKDLWDTDTQYF.